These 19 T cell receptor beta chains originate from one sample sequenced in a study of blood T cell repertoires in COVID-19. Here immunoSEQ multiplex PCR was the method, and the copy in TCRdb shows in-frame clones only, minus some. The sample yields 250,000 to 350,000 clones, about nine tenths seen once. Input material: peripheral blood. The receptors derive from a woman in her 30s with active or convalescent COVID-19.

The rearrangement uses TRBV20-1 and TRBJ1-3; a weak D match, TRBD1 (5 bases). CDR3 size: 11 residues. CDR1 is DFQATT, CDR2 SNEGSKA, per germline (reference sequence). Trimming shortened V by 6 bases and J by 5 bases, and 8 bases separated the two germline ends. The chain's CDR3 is CSARVRNTIYF. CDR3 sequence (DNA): TGCAGTGCCAGGGTTCGAAACACCATATATTTT.

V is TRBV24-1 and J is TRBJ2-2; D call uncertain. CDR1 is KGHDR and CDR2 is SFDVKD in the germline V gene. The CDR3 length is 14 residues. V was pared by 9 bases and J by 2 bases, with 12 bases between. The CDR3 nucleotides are TGTGCCACCTCGCTAGACCCCAACACCGGGGAGCTGTTTTTT. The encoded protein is CATSLDPNTGELFF.

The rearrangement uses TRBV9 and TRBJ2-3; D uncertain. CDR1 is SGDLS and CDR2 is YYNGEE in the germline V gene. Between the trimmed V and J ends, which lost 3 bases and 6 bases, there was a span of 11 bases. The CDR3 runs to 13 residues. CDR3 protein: CASSARGLDTQYF. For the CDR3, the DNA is TGTGCCAGCAGCGCTAGAGGTTTGGATACGCAGTATTTT.

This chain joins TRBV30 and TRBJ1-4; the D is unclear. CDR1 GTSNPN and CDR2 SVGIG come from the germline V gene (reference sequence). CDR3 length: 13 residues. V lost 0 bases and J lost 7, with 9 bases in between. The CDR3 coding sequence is TGTGCCTGGAGTGTACAGATACGTGAAAAACTGTTTTTT. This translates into CAWSVQIREKLFF.

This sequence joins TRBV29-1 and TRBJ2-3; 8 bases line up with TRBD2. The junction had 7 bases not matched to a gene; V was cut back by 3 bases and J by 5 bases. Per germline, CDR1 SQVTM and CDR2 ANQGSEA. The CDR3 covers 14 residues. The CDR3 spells CSVERLAGLDTQYF. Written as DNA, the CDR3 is TGCAGCGTTGAGAGGTTAGCGGGGTTAGATACGCAGTATTTT.

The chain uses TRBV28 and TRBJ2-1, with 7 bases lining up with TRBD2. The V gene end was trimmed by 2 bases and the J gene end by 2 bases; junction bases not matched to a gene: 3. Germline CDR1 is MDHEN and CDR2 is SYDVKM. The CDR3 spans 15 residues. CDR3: CASSLAGGAYNEQFF. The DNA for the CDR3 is TGTGCCAGCAGTTTAGCTGGGGGGGCCTACAATGAGCAGTTCTTC.

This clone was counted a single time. In DNA, the CDR3 is TGTGCCAGCAGCCTCTTGACAGGGTGGACTGAAGCTTTCTTT. Its translation: CASSLLTGWTEAFF. The chain carries TRBV7-2 and TRBJ1-1; 7 bases fit TRBD1. Germline CDR1 reads SGHTA; CDR2 reads FQGNSA. This CDR3 has 14 residues. V lost 5 bases to trimming and J lost 5 bases; unmatched junction nucleotides: 8.

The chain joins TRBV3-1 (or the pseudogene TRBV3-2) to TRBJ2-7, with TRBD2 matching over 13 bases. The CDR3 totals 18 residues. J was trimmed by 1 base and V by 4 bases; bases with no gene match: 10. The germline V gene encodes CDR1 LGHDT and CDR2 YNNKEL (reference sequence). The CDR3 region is CASSRGLAGDYYSYEQYF. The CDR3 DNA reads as TGTGCCAGCAGCCGCGGACTAGCGGGGGATTACTATTCCTACGAGCAGTACTTC.

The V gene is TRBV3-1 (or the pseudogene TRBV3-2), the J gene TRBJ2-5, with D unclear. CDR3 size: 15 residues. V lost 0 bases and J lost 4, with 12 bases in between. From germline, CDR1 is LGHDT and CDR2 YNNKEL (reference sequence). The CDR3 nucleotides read TGTGCCAGCAGCCAAGATCTGGGCCCCACAGAGACCCAGTACTTC. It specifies CASSQDLGPTETQYF.

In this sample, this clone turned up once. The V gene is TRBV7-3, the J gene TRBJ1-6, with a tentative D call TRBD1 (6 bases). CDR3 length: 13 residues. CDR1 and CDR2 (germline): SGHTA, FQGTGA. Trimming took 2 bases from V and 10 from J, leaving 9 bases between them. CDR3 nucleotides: TGTGCCAGCAGCTTATACAGGGACTCACCCCTCCACTTT. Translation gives CASSLYRDSPLHF. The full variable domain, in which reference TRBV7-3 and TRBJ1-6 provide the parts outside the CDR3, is GAGVSQTPSNKVTEKGKYVELRCDPISGHTALYWYRQSLGQGPEFLIYFQGTGAADDSGLPNDRFFAVRPEGSVSTLKIQRTERGDSAVYLCASSLYRDSPLHFGNGTRLTVT.

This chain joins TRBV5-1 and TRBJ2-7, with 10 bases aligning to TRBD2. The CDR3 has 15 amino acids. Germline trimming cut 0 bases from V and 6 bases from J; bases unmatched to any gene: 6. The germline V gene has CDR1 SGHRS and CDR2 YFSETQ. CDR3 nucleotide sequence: TGCGCCAGCAGCTTGGGAAGCGGGGGGGCTGGCGAGCAGTACTTC. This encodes CASSLGSGGAGEQYF.

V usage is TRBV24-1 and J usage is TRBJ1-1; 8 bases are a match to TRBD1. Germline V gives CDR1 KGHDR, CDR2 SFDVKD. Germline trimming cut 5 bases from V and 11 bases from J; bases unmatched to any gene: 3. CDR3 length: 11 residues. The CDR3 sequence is CATSAQGAAFF. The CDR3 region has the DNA TGTGCCACCAGTGCGCAGGGGGCGGCTTTCTTT.

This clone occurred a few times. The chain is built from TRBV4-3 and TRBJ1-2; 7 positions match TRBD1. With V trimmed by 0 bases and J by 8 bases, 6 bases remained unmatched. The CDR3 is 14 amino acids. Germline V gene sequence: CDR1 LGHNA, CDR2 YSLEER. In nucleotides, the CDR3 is TGCGCCAGCAGCCAAGATTACAGGGGAGGCGGCTACACCTTC. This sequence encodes CASSQDYRGGGYTF.

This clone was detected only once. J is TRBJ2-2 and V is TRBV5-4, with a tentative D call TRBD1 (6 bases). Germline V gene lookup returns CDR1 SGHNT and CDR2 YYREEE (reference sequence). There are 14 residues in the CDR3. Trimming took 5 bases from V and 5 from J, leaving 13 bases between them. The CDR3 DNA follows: TGTGCCAGCAGTCCGGACAGTAGGACCGGGGAGCTGTTTTTT. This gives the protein CASSPDSRTGELFF.

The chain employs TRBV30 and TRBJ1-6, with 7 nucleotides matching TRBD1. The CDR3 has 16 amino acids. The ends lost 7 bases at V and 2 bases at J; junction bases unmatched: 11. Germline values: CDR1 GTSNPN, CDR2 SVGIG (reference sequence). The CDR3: CALIGQAHPYNSPLHF. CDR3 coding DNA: TGTGCCTTAATCGGACAGGCGCACCCCTATAATTCACCCCTCCACTTT.

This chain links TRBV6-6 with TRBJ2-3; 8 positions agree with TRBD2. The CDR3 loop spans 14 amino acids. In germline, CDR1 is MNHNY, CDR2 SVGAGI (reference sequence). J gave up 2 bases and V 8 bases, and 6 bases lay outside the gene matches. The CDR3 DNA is TGTGCCAGCCAATCCGGGGGGGCCACAGATACGCAGTATTTT. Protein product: CASQSGGATDTQYF.

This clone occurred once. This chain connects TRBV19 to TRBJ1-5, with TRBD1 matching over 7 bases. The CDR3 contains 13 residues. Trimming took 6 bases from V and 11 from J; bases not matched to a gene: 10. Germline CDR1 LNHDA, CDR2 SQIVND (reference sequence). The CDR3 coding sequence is TGTGCCAGTAGCCTACAGGGGCGGAGGGCCCAGCATTTT. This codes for CASSLQGRRAQHF.

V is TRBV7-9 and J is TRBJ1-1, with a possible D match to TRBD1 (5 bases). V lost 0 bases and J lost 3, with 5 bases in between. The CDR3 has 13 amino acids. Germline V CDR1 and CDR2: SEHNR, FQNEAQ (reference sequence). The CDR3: CASSLAGDTEAFF. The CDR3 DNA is TGTGCCAGCAGCTTAGCAGGGGACACTGAAGCTTTCTTT.

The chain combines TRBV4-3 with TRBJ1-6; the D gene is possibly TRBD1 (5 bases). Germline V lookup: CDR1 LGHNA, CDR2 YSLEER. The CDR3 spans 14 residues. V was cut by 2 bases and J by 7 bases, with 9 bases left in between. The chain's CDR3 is CASSQRTRNSPLHF. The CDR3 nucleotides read TGCGCCAGCAGCCAAAGGACACGCAATTCACCCCTCCACTTT.